These 25 T cell receptor beta chains came from one sample sequenced in a study of blood T cell repertoires in COVID-19 (dated by TCRdb to the early 2020s). The library was made by the immunoSEQ multiplex PCR assay. The source is immuneACCESS, and TCRdb retained only in-frame sequences with V and J called. Part of the clones is not carried over; for the studies checked, unresolved V genes explain less than half of this, and the remainder is unexplained. The sample table shows about 230,000 clones, and about 87% are seen once. Of the sample, 2% to 2.5% is held by the ten largest clones. The specimen sequenced was PBMCs or T cells enriched from blood (not recorded which). The origin of the receptors is a woman aged 35 to 49 with acute COVID-19.

The J gene is TRBJ2-5, the V gene TRBV5-4, with 8 nucleotides matching TRBD2. Germline V gene lookup returns CDR1 SGHNT and CDR2 YYREEE (reference sequence). The CDR3 is 15 amino acids. V dropped 2 bases and J dropped 0; count of bases not matched to a gene: 3. In DNA form, the CDR3 reads TGTGCCAGCAGCTTCCCAGCGGGAGACCAAGAGACCCAGTACTTC. Amino acid sequence: CASSFPAGDQETQYF.

The chain carries TRBV10-1 and TRBJ1-1; 12 bases agree with TRBD1. V was clipped by 5 bases and J by 14 bases; unmatched bases: 9. Per the germline V gene, CDR1 is WNHNN and CDR2 is SYGVQD (reference sequence). This CDR3 contains 13 residues. Here the CDR3 reads CASSPGQGATLFF. The CDR3 DNA is TGCGCCAGCAGTCCGGGACAGGGGGCAACTCTGTTCTTT.

This clone was found a few times. The chain recombines TRBV7-9 with TRBJ1-4; tentatively, D is TRBD1 (6 bases). Germline loops: CDR1 SEHNR, CDR2 FQNEAQ (reference sequence). CDR3 size: 13 residues. The V and J ends lost 11 bases and 8 bases respectively, with 18 bases between them. The CDR3 is CAVPGHRLEKLFF. The CDR3 nucleotides are TGTGCCGTCCCGGGACACCGGTTGGAAAAACTGTTTTTT.

This sequence joins TRBV7-9 and TRBJ2-7, with 10 nucleotides matching TRBD1. This CDR3 is 15 amino acids long. Germline CDR1 SEHNR, CDR2 FQNEAQ (reference sequence). J gave up 4 bases and V 0 bases, and 3 bases lay outside the gene matches. In DNA, the CDR3 is TGTGCCAGCAGCTTAGCCCGACAGGGGGCTTACGAGCAGTACTTC. This translates into CASSLARQGAYEQYF.

For this clone: Other DNA variants within this sample encode the same CDR3. The chain joins TRBV5-1 to TRBJ1-1; tentatively, D is TRBD1 (6 bases). This CDR3 comprises 15 residues. The V and J ends lost 0 bases and 0 bases respectively, with 9 bases between them. Germline V gene data show CDR1 as SGHRS and CDR2 as YFSETQ. In DNA, the CDR3 is TGCGCCAGCAGCTTGGTGGGGGCAATGAACACTGAAGCTTTCTTT. Its translation is CASSLVGAMNTEAFF.

This chain links TRBV24-1 with TRBJ2-2, with 7 nucleotides matching TRBD1. Trimming at V came to 6 bases and at J to 8 bases, leaving 11 bases not matched to a gene. This CDR3 is 15 amino acids long. The germline CDR1 and CDR2 sequences are KGHDR and SFDVKD. DNA for the CDR3: TGTGCCACCAGTCCTGGACAGGTCACACGGGGGGAGCTGTTTTTT. It codes for CATSPGQVTRGELFF.

In nucleotides, the CDR3 is TGTGCCGCGATCGCGGGGGAGCAGTACGTC. This translates into CAAIAGEQYV. V usage is TRBV2 and J usage is TRBJ2-7, with a weak D call TRBD2 (6 bases). The CDR3 is 10 residues long. The ends were cut back, 11 bases at V and 7 bases at J, with 12 bases in the middle. Germline lookup yields CDR1 SNHLY and CDR2 FYNNEI.

This clone was recorded only once. The genes are TRBV5-6 and TRBJ1-4; 9 bases are shared with TRBD1. The V gene end was trimmed by 5 bases and the J gene end by 7 bases; junction bases not matched to a gene: 9. This CDR3 has 15 residues. The germline gives CDR1 SGHDT, CDR2 YYEEEE. As DNA, the CDR3 is TGTGCCAGCAGTTTCGACAGGGGGTTATCTGAAAAACTGTTTTTT. As protein: CASSFDRGLSEKLFF.

The chain employs TRBV5-3 and TRBJ2-7; 7 bases agree with TRBD1. TRBV5-3 carries the ORF label, with uncertain function. This CDR3 spans 11 amino acids. The CDR3 is CARSLEDRRTV. CDR3 nucleotide sequence: TGTGCCAGAAGCTTGGAGGACAGGAGGACGGTC.

This rearrangement joins TRBV20-1 to TRBJ2-5; D gene unclear. CDR1 is DFQATT, CDR2 SNEGSKA, per germline (reference sequence). This CDR3 spans 11 amino acids. Trimming left V 5 bases short and J 5 bases short, with 9 bases between. The DNA for the CDR3 is TGCAGTGCTTCTATGGAGGAGACCCAGTACTTC. Its translation: CSASMEETQYF.

The rearrangement uses TRBV7-2 and TRBJ1-4, with 11 bases fitting TRBD1. This CDR3 spans 15 amino acids. V was clipped by 5 bases and J by 7 bases; unmatched bases: 6. Per germline, CDR1 SGHTA and CDR2 FQGNSA. DNA for the CDR3: TGTGCCAGCAGCCCCGGACAGGGGGCGGGTGAAAAACTGTTTTTT. Residues: CASSPGQGAGEKLFF.

V usage is TRBV6-5 and J usage is TRBJ1-2; TRBD1 is a possible D gene (6 bases). Germline CDR1 reads MNHEY; CDR2 reads SVGAGI. The CDR3 runs 13 residues. Deletions cut 6 bases from V and 6 bases from J, with 14 bases between. The chain's CDR3 is CASREDRTDGYTF. The DNA for the CDR3 is TGTGCCAGCAGAGAGGATCGGACAGATGGCTACACCTTC.

As regards this clone: Other DNA sequences of this sample code for an identical CDR3. The rearrangement uses TRBV5-1 and TRBJ2-5; no firm D call. The CDR3 totals 13 residues. Germline CDR1 reads SGHRS; CDR2 reads YFSETQ. Trimming took off 1 base at V and 1 base at J, with 5 bases between the two ends. The CDR3 loop is CASSLPGQETQYF. The CDR3 nucleotides are TGCGCCAGCAGCTTGCCCGGCCAAGAGACCCAGTACTTC.

The chain has TRBV6-5 and TRBJ1-5, with D maybe TRBD1 (6 bases). The V gene's germline CDR1 is MNHEY and CDR2 SVGAGI. V lost 8 bases and J 1 base, leaving 9 bases between the germline ends. CDR3 length: 13 amino acids. CDR3 sequence: CASQGGSNQPQHF. Written as DNA, the CDR3 is TGTGCCAGCCAAGGGGGAAGCAATCAGCCCCAGCATTTT.

This rearrangement joins TRBV5-1 to TRBJ1-2; a weak D match, TRBD1 (5 bases). Germline V gives CDR1 SGHRS, CDR2 YFSETQ. The V and J ends lost 4 bases and 9 bases respectively, with 19 bases between them. This CDR3 comprises 14 residues. This CDR3 reads CASSLAGRQGSYTF. CDR3 bases: TGCGCCAGCAGCCTCGCGGGACGTCAGGGTAGCTACACCTTC.

The chain joins TRBV7-2 to TRBJ2-3; D is possibly TRBD1 (5 bases). The length of the CDR3 is 16 residues. The V end lost 5 bases, the J end lost 0 bases, and 15 bases lay between the germline ends. Germline CDR1 is SGHTA and CDR2 is FQGNSA. The CDR3 nucleotides read TGTGCCAGCAGCCCGTGGAAGCGACAGAGCACAGATACGCAGTATTTT. Encoded protein: CASSPWKRQSTDTQYF. Full variable domain (rest looked up from reference TRBV7-2 and TRBJ2-3): GAGVSQSPSNKVTEKGKDVELRCDPISGHTALYWYRQSLGQGLEFLIYFQGNSAPDKSGLPSDRFSAERTGGSVSTLTIQRTQQEDSAVYLCASSPWKRQSTDTQYFGPGTRLTVL.

This chain uses TRBV19 with TRBJ2-1; weak D call: TRBD2 (6 bases). The CDR3 extends over 16 amino acids. The V end lost 1 base, the J end lost 7 bases, and 17 bases lay between the germline ends. Germline V gene sequence: CDR1 LNHDA, CDR2 SQIVND (reference sequence). DNA for the CDR3: TGTGCCAGTAGTATAGGGACGACGGGAGTCACGAATGAGCAGTTCTTC. It encodes CASSIGTTGVTNEQFF.

J is TRBJ1-2 and V is TRBV19; 8 nucleotides line up with TRBD1. Germline CDR1 is LNHDA and CDR2 is SQIVND (reference sequence). This CDR3 spans 16 amino acids. J was trimmed by 4 bases and V by 8 bases; bases with no gene match: 15. CDR3 DNA sequence: TGTGCCAGTGTCAAAATACCGGGACAGGAGTCCTATGGCTACACCTTC. Its protein product is CASVKIPGQESYGYTF.

The chain couples TRBV18 to TRBJ1-2; the match to TRBD1 covers 10 bases. Trimming cost V 2 bases and J 5 bases; bases outside gene matches: 5. CDR1 KGHSH and CDR2 LQKENI come from the germline V gene. The CDR3 length is 15 residues. The CDR3 loop is CASSPTTGGAYGYTF. For the CDR3, the DNA is TGTGCCAGCTCACCAACGACAGGGGGCGCGTATGGCTACACCTTC.

The V and J genes are TRBV7-2 and TRBJ1-4; 7 bases are a match to TRBD1. The ends lost 4 bases at V and 4 bases at J; junction bases unmatched: 6. Germline lookup yields CDR1 SGHTA and CDR2 FQGNSA. There are 15 residues in the CDR3. This chain's CDR3 is CASSYSGQYNEKLFF. CDR3 nucleotides: TGTGCCAGCAGCTACTCGGGACAGTATAATGAAAAACTGTTTTTT.

The rearrangement joins TRBV5-6 to TRBJ1-2; TRBD1 might be the D (5 bases). Trimming took off 0 bases at V and 10 bases at J, with 7 bases between the two ends. The CDR3 spans 11 residues. Looked up from germline, CDR1 is SGHDT and CDR2 is YYEEEE. The CDR3 protein is CASSLGRDYTF. DNA for the CDR3: TGTGCCAGCAGCTTGGGCAGGGACTACACCTTC.

The V gene is TRBV6-2 or TRBV6-3, the J gene TRBJ2-3; TRBD2 might be the D (5 bases). The CDR3 has 14 amino acids. Per the germline V gene, CDR1 is MNHEY and CDR2 is SVGEGT. Trimming left V 2 bases short and J 8 bases short, with 14 bases between. Here the CDR3 DNA reads TGTGCCAGCAGTTACGTCCGGGAAGGAGGTACGCAGTATTTT. Protein sequence: CASSYVREGGTQYF.

The chain employs TRBV19 and TRBJ2-7, with 8 bases matching TRBD1. CDR1 LNHDA and CDR2 SQIVND come from the germline V gene (reference sequence). Unmatched junction bases numbered 13, after V lost 6 bases and J lost 3 bases. The CDR3 covers 16 residues. The CDR3 nucleotides are TGTGCCAGTAGCCCCACTCAGGGACAGGCGGGCTACGAGCAGTACTTC. It encodes CASSPTQGQAGYEQYF.

This clone was counted only a few times. The chain uses TRBV2 and TRBJ1-3; perhaps TRBD1 as D (6 bases). Germline CDR1 and CDR2: SNHLY and FYNNEI. V lost 6 bases, J lost 2 bases, and 26 bases lay in between. The CDR3 length is 19 residues. The CDR3 reads CASSLLLGRGEQPGNTIYF. The CDR3 DNA is TGTGCCAGCAGCCTCCTTTTGGGCAGGGGAGAACAGCCTGGAAACACCATATATTTT.

The genes are TRBV11-3 and TRBJ1-5; TRBD1 agrees at 8 bases. Germline assignment: CDR1 SGHNT and CDR2 YENEEA. Germline trimming cut 0 bases from V and 5 bases from J; bases unmatched to any gene: 12. The CDR3 runs 18 residues. CDR3 coding DNA: TGTGCCAGCAGCTTAGATCCAGTTGGGACAGGTGGTTATCAGCCCCAGCATTTT. Translating it yields CASSLDPVGTGGYQPQHF.